Listed below are T cell receptor beta chains from one sample, sequenced in a study of identical twins. MiXCR was run by TCRdb on the 5' RACE reads, yielding one entry per CDR3 protein. Of 1,800,000 or so distinct CDR3 sequences detected, about 32% appear once; the ten largest clones hold about 0.27%. The sample comprised cord blood. The source is a newborn girl in good health. The CDR3 runs from the conserved cysteine through the conserved F or W. D genes are given only for firm matches. Some rows have no size entry. The others give once, few or many, or a class for an expanded clone.

j_call | d_call | clone_size | v_call | cdr3_aa | cdr3_nt
TRBJ1-1 | - | - | TRBV12-3/TRBV12-4 | CASSSVSWNTEAFF | TGTGCCAGCAGTTCAGTCTCATGGAACACTGAAGCTTTCTTT
TRBJ2-5 | TRBD2 | - | TRBV3-1 | CASSQWASGTQETQYF | TGTGCCAGCAGCCAATGGGCTAGCGGAACCCAAGAGACCCAGTACTTC
TRBJ2-1 | TRBD2 | - | TRBV20-1 | CSARGPLAGVSNEQFF | TGCAGTGCTAGAGGGCCACTAGCGGGAGTCTCCAATGAGCAGTTCTTC
TRBJ2-7 | - | once | TRBV12-3/TRBV12-4 | CASSPQTGYYEQYF | TGTGCCAGCAGTCCCCAAACGGGCTACTACGAGCAGTACTTC
TRBJ2-2 | - | - | TRBV4-1 | CASSHVPSGELFF | TGCGCCAGCAGCCATGTACCTAGCGGGGAGCTGTTTTTT
TRBJ2-7 | TRBD1 | - | TRBV5-1 | CASSLVPGTGFAEQYF | TGCGCCAGCAGCTTGGTGCCCGGGACAGGCTTCGCCGAGCAGTACTTC
TRBJ2-1 | - | - | TRBV10-3 | CAISETHRTSYNEQFF | TGTGCCATCAGTGAGACACACCGGACGTCCTACAATGAGCAGTTCTTC
TRBJ1-2 | - | few | TRBV30 | CAWINEVGNGYTF | TGTGCCTGGATTAACGAGGTGGGCAATGGCTACACCTTC
TRBJ2-5 | TRBD1 | - | TRBV6-1 | CASSERGMPYRGETQYF | TGTGCCAGCAGTGAAAGGGGAATGCCCTACAGGGGGGAGACCCAGTACTTC
TRBJ1-1 | - | - | TRBV7-6 | CASSPGSPEAFF | TGTGCCAGCAGCCCCGGATCCCCCGAAGCTTTCTTT
TRBJ2-1 | TRBD2 | many | TRBV4-2 | CASSQELAKYNEQFF | TGTGCCAGCAGCCAAGAACTAGCGAAGTACAATGAGCAGTTCTTC
TRBJ1-2 | TRBD1 | - | TRBV28 | CASNAGTGGIYGYTF | TGTGCCAGCAACGCAGGGACAGGGGGCATCTATGGCTACACCTTC
TRBJ2-3 | - | - | TRBV24-1 | CATSDPNLVDTQYF | TGTGCCACCAGTGATCCGAACTTAGTGGATACGCAGTATTTT
TRBJ2-1 | TRBD2 | few | TRBV12-3/TRBV12-4 | CASSLSPGLATYNEQFF | TGTGCCAGCAGTTTATCCCCGGGACTAGCGACCTACAATGAGCAGTTCTTC
TRBJ1-6 | TRBD1 | few | TRBV7-2 | CASSLELGTGAPYNSPLHF | TGTGCCAGCAGCTTAGAACTTGGGACAGGGGCTCCCTATAATTCACCCCTCCACTTT
TRBJ2-7 | TRBD1 | - | TRBV7-2 | CASSPTRTGLYEQYF | TGTGCCAGCAGCCCTACCAGGACAGGCCTCTACGAGCAGTACTTC
TRBJ1-4 | - | - | TRBV4-1 | CASSQLAAQGLEKLFF | TGCGCCAGCAGCCAACTCGCAGCGCAGGGCCTTGAAAAACTGTTTTTT
TRBJ2-3 | TRBD2 | - | TRBV4-1 | CASSQVAGGYSTDTQYF | TGCGCCAGCAGCCAAGTAGCGGGGGGGTATAGCACAGATACGCAGTATTTT